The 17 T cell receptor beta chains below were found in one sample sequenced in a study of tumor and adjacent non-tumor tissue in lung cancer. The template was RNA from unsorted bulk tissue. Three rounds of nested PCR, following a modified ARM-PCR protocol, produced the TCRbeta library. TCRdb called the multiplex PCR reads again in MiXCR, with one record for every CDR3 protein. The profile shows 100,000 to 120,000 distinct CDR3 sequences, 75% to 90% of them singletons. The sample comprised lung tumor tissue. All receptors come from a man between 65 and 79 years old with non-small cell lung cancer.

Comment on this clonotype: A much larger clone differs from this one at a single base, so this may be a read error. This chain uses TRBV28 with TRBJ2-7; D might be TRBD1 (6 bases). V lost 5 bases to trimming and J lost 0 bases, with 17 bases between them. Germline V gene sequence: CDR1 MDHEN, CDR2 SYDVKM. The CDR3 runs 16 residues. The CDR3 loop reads CASSDLRGRGSYEQYF. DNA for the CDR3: TGTGCCAGCAGTGACCTCAGGGGAAGGGGCTCCTACGAGCAGTACTTC.

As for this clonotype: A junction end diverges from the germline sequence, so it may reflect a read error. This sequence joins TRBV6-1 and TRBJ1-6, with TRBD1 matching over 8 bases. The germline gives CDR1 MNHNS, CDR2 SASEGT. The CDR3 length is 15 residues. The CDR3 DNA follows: TGTGCCAGCAGCGGACAGGGAATAGGGTCTTCACCCCTACACTTT. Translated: CASSGQGIGSSPLHF.

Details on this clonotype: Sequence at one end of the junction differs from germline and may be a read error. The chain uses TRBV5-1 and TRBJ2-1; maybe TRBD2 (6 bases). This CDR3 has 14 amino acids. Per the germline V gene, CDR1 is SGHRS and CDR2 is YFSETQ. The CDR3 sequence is CANSLDYKNNEQFF. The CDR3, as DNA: TGCGCCAACAGCTTGGACTACAAAAACAATGAGCAGTTCTTC.

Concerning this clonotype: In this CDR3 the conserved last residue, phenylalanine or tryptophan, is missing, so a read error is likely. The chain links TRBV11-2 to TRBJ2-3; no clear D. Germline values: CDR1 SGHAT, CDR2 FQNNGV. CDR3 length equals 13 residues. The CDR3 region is CVTCGRSTDTQYL. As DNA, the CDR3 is TGTGTCACGTGTGGTCGGAGCACAGATACGCAGTATTTA.

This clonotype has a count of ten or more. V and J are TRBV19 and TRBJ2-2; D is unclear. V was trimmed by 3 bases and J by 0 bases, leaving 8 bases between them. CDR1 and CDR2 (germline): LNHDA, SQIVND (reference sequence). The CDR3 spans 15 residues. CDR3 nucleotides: TGTGCCAGTAGTATCGGTCGAACGAACACCGGGGAGCTGTTTTTT. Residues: CASSIGRTNTGELFF. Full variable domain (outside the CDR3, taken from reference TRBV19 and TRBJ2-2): DGGITQSPKYLFRKEGQNVTLSCEQNLNHDAMYWYRQDPGQGLRLIYYSQIVNDFQKGDIAEGYSVSREKKESFPLTVTSAQKNPTAFYLCASSIGRTNTGELFFGEGSRLTVL.

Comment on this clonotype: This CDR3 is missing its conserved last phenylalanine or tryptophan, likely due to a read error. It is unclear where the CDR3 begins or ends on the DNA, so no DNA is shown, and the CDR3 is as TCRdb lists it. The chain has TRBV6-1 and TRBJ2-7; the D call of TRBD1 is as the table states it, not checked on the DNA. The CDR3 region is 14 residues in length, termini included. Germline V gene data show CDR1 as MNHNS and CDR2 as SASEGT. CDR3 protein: CASSEAQGTREEYL.

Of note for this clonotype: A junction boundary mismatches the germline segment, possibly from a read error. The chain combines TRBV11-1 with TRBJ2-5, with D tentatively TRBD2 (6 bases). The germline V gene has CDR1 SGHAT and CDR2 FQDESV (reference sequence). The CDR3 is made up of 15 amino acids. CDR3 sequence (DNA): TGTGCCGGCAGCCCGGGTAGGACTAATCAAGAGACCCAGTATTTC. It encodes CAGSPGRTNQETQYF.

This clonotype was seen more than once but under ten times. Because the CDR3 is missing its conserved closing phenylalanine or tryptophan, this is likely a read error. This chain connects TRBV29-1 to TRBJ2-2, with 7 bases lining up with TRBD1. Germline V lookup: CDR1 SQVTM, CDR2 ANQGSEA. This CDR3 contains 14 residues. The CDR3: CSADVAGGTGELFS. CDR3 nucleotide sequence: TGTAGCGCTGACGTAGCAGGGGGCACCGGGGAGCTGTTTTCT.

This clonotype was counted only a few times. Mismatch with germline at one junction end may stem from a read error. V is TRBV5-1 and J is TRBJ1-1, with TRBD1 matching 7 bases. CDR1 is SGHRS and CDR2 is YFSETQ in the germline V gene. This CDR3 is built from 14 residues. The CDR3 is CASREGQRNTEVFF. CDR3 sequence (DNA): TGCGCCAGCAGAGAGGGACAGAGGAACACTGAAGTTTTCTTT. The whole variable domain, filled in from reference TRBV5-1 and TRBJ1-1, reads KAGVTQTPRYLIKTRGQQVTLSCSPISGHRSVSWYQQTPGQGLQFLFEYFSETQRNKGNFPGRFSGRQFSNSRSEMNVSTLELGDSALYLCASREGQRNTEVFFGQGTRLTVV.

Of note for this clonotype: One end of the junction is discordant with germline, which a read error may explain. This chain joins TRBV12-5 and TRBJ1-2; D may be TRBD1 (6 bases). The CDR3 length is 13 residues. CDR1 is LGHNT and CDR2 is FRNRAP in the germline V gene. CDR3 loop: CASGRTDRCGYTF. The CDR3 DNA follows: TGTGCTAGTGGCCGCACTGACAGGTGTGGCTACACGTTC.

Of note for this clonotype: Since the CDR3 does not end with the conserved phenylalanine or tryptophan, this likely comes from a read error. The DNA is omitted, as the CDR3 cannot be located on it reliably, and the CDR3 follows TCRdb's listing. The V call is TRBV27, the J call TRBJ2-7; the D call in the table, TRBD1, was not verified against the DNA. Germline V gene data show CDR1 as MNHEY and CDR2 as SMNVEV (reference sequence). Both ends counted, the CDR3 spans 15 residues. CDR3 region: CASSSGTGLSYEHYL.

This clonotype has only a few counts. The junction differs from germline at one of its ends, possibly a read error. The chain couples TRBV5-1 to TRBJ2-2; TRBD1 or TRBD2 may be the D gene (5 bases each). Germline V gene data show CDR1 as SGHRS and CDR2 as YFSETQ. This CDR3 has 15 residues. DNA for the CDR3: TGTGCCAGCAGCTTGACATGGGGCAGCATCGGGGAGATGTTTTTT. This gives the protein CASSLTWGSIGEMFF.

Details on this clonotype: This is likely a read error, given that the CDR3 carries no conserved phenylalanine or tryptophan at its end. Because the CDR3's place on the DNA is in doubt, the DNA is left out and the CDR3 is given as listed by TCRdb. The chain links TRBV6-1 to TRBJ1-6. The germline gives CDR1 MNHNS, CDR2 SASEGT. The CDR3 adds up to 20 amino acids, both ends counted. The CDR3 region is CASSDSSVRIGSSYNSPLQS.

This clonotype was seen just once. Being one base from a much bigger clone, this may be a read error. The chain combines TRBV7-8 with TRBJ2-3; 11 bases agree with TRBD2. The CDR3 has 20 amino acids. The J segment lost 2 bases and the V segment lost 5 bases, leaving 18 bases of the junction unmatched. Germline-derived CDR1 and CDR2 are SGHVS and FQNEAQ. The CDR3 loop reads CASSPIPPALAGADTDTQYF. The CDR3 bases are TGTGCCAGCAGCCCAATACCCCCGGCACTAGCGGGGGCGGACACAGATACGCAGTATTTT.

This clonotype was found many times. CDR3 nucleotides: TGCGCCAGCAGCCCCGGGACTAGCGGATCCAAGAACACCGGGGAGCTGTTTTTT. Its translation: CASSPGTSGSKNTGELFF. V and J are TRBV5-1 and TRBJ2-2; 11 bases match TRBD2. V lost 4 bases, J lost 1 base, and 9 bases stayed unmatched. CDR1 is SGHRS, CDR2 YFSETQ, per germline. CDR3 length: 18 residues. Supplemented by reference TRBV5-1 and TRBJ2-2, the full variable domain reads KAGVTQTPRYLIKTRGQQVTLSCSPISGHRSVSWYQQTPGQGLQFLFEYFSETQRNKGNFPGRFSGRQFSNSRSEMNVSTLELGDSALYLCASSPGTSGSKNTGELFFGEGSRLTVL.

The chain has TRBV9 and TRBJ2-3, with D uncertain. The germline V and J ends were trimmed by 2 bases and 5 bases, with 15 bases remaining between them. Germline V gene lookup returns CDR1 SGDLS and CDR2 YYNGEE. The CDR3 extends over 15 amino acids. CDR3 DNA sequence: TGTGCCAGCAGCGTTGGTTTCAGGTCACAAGATACGCAGTATTTT. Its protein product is CASSVGFRSQDTQYF.

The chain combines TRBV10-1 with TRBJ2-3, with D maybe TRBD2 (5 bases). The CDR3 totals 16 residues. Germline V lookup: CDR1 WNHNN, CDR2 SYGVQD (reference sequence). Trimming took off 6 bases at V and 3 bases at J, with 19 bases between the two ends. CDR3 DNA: TGCGCCAGCAGAGAAGGGAGCGGACCATCAACAGATACGCAGTATTTT. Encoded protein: CASREGSGPSTDTQYF.